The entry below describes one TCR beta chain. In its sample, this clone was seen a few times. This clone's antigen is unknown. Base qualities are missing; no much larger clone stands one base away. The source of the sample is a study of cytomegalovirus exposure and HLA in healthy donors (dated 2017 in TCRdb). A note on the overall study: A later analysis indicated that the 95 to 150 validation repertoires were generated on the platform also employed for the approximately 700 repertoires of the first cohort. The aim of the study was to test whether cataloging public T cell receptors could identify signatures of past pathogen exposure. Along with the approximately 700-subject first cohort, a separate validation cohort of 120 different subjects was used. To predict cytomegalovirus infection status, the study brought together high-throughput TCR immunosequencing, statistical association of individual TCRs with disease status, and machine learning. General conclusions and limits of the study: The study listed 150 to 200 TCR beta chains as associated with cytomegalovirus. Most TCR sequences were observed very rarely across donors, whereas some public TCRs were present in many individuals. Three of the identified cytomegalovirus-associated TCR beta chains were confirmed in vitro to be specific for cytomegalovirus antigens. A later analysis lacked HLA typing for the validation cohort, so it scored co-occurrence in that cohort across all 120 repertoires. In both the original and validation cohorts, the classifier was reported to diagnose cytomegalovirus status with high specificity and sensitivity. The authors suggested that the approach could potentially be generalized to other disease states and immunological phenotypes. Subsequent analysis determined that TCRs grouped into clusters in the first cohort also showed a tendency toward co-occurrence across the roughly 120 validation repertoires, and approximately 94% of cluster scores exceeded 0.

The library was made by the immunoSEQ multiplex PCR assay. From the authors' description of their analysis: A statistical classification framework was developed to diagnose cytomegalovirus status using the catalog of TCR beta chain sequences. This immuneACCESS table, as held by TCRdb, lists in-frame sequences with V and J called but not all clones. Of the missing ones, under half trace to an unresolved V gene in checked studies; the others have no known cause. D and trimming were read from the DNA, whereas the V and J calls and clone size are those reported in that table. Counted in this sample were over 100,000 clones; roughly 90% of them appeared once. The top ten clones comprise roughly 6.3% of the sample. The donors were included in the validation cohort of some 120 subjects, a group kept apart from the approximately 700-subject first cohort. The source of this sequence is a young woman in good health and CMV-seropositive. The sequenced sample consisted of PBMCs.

The CDR3 corresponds to CASSGQGIVSPLHF. Here is the DNA: TGTGCCAGCAGTGGACAGGGAATAGTTTCACCCCTCCACTTT. The chain joins TRBV2 to TRBJ1-6; the junction holds 7 bases that match TRBD1. The germline V end is reduced by 4 bases and the J end by 9 bases; junction bases left unmatched: 6. CDR1 SNHLY and CDR2 FYNNEI are derived from the germline V gene. There are 14 amino acids in the CDR3, from cysteine to phenylalanine inclusive. Of all the DNA, just the CDR3 is kept, 42 bases in frame from base 1.